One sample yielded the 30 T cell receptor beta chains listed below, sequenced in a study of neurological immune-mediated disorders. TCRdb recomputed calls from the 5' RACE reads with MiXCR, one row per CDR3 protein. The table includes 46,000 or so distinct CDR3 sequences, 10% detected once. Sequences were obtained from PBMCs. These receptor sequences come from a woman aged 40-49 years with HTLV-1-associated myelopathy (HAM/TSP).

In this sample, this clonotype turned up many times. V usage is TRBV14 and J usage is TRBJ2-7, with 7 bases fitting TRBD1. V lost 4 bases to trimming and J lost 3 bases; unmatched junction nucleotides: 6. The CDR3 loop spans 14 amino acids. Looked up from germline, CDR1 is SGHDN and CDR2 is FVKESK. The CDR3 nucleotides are TGTGCCAGCAGCCCGCTAACAGGGGACTACGAGCAGTACTTC. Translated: CASSPLTGDYEQYF.

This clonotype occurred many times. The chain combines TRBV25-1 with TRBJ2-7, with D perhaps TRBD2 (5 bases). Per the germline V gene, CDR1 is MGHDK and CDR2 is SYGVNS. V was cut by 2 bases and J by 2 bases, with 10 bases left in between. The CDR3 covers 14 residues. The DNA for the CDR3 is TGTGCCAGCAGTGAAAACAAGCGGACCTACGAGCAGTACTTC. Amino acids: CASSENKRTYEQYF.

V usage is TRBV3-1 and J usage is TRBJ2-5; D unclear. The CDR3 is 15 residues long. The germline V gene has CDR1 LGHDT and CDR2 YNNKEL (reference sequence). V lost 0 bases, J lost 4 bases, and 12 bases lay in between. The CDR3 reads CASSQDHSGGETQYF. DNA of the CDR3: TGTGCCAGCAGCCAAGATCATAGTGGCGGAGAGACCCAGTACTTC.

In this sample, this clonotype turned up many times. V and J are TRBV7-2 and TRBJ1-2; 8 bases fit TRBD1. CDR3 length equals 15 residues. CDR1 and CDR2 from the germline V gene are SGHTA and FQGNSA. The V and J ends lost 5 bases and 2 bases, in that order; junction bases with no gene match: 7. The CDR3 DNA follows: TGTGCCAGCAGCCCCCCCCGGGACAGGAACTATGGCTACACCTTC. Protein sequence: CASSPPRDRNYGYTF.

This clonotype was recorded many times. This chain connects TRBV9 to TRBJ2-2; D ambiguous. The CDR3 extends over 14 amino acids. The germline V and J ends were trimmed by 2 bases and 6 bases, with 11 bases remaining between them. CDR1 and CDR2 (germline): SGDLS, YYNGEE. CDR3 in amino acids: CASSVSSYAGELFF. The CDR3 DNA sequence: TGTGCCAGCAGCGTCTCGAGTTATGCCGGGGAGCTGTTTTTT. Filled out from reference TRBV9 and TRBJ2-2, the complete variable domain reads DSGVTQTPKHLITATGQRVTLRCSPRSGDLSVYWYQQSLDQGLQFLIQYYNGEERAKGNILERFSAQQFPDLHSELNLSSLELGDSALYFCASSVSSYAGELFFGEGSRLTVL.

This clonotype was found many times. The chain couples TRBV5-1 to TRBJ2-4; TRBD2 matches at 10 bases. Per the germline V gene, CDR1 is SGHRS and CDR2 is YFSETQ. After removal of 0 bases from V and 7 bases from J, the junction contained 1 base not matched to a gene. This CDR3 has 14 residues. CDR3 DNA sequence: TGCGCCAGCAGCTTGGATAGCGGGGGGAACATTCAGTACTTC. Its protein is CASSLDSGGNIQYF.

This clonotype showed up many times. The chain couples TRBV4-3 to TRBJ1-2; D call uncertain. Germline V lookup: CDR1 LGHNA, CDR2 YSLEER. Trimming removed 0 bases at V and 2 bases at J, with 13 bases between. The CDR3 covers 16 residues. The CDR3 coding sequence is TGCGCCAGCAGCCAAGATGATCCAGGTTCAAACTATGGCTACACCTTC. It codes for CASSQDDPGSNYGYTF.

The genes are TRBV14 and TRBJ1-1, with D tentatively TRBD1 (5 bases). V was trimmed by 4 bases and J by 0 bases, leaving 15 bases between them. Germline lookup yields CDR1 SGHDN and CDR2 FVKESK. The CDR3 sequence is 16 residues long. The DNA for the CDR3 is TGTGCCAGCAGCCGACCGACCGACAGCCTGAACACTGAAGCTTTCTTT. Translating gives CASSRPTDSLNTEAFF.

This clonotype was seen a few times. The CDR3 loop reads CASSGRRSDLGDTQYF. The CDR3 DNA sequence: TGTGCCAGCAGCGGTCGAAGGTCGGACTTGGGAGATACGCAGTATTTT. The V call is TRBV2, the J call TRBJ2-3; a weak D match, TRBD2 (5 bases). V lost 6 bases and J 5 bases, leaving 21 bases between the germline ends. The CDR3 covers 16 residues. CDR1 is SNHLY, CDR2 FYNNEI, per germline.

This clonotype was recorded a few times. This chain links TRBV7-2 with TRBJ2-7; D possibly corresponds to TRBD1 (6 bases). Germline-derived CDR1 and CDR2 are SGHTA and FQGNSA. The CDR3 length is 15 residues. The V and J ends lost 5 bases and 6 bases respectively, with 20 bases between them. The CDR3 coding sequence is TGTGCCAGCAGCCCTTACCCCCAAAGAGGGGGCGAGCAGTACTTC. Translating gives CASSPYPQRGGEQYF.

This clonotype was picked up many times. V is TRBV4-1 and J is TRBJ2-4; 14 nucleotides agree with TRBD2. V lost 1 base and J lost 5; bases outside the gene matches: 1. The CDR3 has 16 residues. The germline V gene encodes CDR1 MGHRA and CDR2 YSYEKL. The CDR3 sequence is CASSQGTSGGQNIQYF. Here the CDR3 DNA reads TGCGCCAGCAGCCAAGGGACTAGCGGGGGGCAAAACATTCAGTACTTC.

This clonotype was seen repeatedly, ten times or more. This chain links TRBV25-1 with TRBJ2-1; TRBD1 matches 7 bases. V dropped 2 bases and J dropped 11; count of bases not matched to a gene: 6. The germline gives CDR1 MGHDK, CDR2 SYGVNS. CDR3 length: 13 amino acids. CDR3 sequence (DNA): TGTGCCAGCAGTGAAACCCGACAGGGTCAGCAGTTCTTC. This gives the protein CASSETRQGQQFF. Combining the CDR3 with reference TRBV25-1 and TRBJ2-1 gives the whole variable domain EADIYQTPRYLVIGTGKKITLECSQTMGHDKMYWYQQDPGMELHLIHYSYGVNSTEKGDLSSESTVSRIRTEHFPLTLESARPSHTSQYLCASSETRQGQQFFGPGTRLTVL.

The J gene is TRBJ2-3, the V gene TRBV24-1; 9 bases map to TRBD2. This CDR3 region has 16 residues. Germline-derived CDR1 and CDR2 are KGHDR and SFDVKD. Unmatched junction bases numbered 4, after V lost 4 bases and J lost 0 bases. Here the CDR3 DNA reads TGTGCCACCAGTGACCCGGGACTAGCAAGCACAGATACGCAGTATTTT. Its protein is CATSDPGLASTDTQYF.

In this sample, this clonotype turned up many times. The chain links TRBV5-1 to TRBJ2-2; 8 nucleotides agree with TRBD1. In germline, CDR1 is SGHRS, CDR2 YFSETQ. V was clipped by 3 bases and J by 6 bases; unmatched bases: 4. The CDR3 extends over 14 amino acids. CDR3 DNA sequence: TGCGCCAGCAGCTCGACAGGGGATCCCGGGGAGCTGTTTTTT. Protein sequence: CASSSTGDPGELFF.

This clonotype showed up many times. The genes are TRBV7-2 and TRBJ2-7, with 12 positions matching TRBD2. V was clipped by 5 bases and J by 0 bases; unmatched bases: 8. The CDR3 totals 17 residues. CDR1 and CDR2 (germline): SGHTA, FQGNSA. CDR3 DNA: TGTGCCAGCAGCCCCCTAGCGGGGGGGGGTTTCTCCTACGAGCAGTACTTC. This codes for CASSPLAGGGFSYEQYF.

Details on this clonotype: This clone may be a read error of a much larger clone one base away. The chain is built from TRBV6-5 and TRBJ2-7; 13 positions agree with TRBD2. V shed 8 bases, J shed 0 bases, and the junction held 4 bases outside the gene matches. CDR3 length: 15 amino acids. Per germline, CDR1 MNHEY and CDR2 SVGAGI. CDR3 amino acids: CASGLAGARSYEQYF. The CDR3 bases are TGTGCCAGCGGACTAGCGGGGGCCCGCTCCTACGAGCAGTACTTC.

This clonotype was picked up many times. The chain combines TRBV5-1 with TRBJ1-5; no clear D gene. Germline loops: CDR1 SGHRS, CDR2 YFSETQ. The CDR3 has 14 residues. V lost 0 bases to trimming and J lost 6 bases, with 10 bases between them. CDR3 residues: CASSLDGVRQPQHF. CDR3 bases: TGCGCCAGCAGCTTGGATGGGGTACGTCAGCCCCAGCATTTT.

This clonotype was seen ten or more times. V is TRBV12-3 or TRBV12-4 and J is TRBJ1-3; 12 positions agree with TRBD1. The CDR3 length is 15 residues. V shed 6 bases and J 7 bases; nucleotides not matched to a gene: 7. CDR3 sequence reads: CASSQGTGGMNTIYF. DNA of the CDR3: TGTGCCAGCAGCCAGGGGACAGGGGGCATGAACACCATATATTTT.

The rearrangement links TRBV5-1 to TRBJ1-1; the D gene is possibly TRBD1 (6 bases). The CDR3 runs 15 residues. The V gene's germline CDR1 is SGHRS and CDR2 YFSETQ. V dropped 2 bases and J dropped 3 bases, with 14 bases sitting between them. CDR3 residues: CASSFGITGYTEAFF. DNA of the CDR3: TGCGCCAGCAGCTTCGGGATCACAGGGTACACTGAAGCTTTCTTT.

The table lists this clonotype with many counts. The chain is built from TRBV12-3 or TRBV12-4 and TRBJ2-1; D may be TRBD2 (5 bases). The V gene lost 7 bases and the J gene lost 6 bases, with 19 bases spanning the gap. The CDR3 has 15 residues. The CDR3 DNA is TGTGCCAGCACCCCCCGGGGTAGGTCGAGCAATGAGCAGTTCTTC. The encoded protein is CASTPRGRSSNEQFF.

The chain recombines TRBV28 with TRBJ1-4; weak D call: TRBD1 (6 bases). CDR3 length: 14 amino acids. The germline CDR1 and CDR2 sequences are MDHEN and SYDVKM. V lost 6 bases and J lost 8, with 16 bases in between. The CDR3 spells CASRTQGVREKLFF. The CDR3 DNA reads TGTGCCAGCAGGACACAGGGTGTGAGAGAAAAACTGTTTTTT.

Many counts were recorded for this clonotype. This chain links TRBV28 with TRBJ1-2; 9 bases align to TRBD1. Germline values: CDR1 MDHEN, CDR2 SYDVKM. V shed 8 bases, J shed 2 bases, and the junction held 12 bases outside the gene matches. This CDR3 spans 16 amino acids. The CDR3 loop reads CASSPASGQGNYGYTF. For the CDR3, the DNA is TGTGCCAGCTCCCCTGCTTCGGGACAGGGAAACTATGGCTACACCTTC.

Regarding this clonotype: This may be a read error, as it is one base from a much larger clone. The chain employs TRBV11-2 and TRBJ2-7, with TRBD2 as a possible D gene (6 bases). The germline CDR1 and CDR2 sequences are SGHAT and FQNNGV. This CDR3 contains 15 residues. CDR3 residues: CVSSLGGGIPYEQYF. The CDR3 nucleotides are TGTGTCAGCAGCTTAGGAGGAGGGATTCCCTACGAGCAGTACTTC.

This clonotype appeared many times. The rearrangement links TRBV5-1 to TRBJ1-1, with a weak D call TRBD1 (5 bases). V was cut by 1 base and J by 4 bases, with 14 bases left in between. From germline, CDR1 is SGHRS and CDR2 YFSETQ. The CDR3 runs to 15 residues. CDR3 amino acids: CASSLNGDSTTEAFF. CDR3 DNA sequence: TGCGCCAGCAGCTTGAATGGGGACTCGACCACTGAAGCTTTCTTT. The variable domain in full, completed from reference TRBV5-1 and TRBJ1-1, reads KAGVTQTPRYLIKTRGQQVTLSCSPISGHRSVSWYQQTPGQGLQFLFEYFSETQRNKGNFPGRFSGRQFSNSRSEMNVSTLELGDSALYLCASSLNGDSTTEAFFGQGTRLTVV.

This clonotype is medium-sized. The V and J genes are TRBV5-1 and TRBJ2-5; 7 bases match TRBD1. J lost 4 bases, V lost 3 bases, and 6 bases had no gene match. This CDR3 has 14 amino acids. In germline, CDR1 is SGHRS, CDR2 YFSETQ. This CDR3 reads CASSYRGRGETQYF. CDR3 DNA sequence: TGCGCCAGCAGCTACAGGGGAAGGGGAGAGACCCAGTACTTC.

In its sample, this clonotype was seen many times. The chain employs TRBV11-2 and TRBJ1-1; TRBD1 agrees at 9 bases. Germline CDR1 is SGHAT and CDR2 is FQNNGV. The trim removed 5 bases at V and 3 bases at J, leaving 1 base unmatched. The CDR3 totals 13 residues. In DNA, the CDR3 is TGTGCCAGCAGCCGACAGGGGGACACTGAAGCTTTCTTT. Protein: CASSRQGDTEAFF.

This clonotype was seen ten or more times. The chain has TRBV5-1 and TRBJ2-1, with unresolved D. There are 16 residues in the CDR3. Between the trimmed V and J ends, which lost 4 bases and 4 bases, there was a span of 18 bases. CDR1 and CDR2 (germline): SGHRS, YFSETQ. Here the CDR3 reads CASSPDSPYNYNEQFF. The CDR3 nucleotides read TGCGCCAGCAGCCCAGATAGCCCCTACAATTACAATGAGCAGTTCTTC.

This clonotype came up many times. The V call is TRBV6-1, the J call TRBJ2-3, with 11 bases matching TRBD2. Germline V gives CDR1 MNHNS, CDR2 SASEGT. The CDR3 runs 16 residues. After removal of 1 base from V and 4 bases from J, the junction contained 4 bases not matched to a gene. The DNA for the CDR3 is TGTGCCAGCAGTGAAGTAGCGGGGGGGGGCGCAGATACGCAGTATTTT. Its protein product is CASSEVAGGGADTQYF.

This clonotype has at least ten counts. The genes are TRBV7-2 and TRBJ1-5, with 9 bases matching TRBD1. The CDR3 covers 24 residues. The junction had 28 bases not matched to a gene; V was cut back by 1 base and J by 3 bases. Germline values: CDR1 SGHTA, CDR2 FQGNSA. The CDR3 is CASSLEVFLASGQGGSRINQPQHF. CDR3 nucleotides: TGTGCCAGCAGCTTAGAGGTTTTTCTGGCTTCGGGACAGGGAGGATCTCGGATCAATCAGCCCCAGCATTTT. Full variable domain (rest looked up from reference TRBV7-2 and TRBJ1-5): GAGVSQSPSNKVTEKGKDVELRCDPISGHTALYWYRQSLGQGLEFLIYFQGNSAPDKSGLPSDRFSAERTGGSVSTLTIQRTQQEDSAVYLCASSLEVFLASGQGGSRINQPQHFGDGTRLSIL.

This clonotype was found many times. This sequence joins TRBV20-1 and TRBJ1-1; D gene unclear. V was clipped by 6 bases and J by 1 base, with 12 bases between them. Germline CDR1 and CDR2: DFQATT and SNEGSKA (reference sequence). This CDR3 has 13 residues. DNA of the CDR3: TGCAGTGCCGGGAAGACGGGGAACACTGAAGCTTTCTTT. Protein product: CSAGKTGNTEAFF.